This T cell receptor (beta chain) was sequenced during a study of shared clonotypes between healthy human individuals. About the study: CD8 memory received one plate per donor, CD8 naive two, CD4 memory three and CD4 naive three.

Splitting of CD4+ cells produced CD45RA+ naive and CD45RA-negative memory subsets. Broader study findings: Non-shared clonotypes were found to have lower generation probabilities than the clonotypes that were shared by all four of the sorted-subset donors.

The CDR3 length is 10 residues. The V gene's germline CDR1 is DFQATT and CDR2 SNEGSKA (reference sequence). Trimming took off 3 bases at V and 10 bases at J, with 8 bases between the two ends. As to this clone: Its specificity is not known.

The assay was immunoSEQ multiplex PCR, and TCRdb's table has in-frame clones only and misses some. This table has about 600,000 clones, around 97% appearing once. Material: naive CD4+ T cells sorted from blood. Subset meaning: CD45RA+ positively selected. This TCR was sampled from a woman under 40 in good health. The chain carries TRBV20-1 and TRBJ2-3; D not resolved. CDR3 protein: CSAREIAQYF. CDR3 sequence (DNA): TGCAGTGCTAGGGAAATTGCGCAGTATTTT.